Listed here are 2 T cell receptor beta chains from one sample, sequenced in a study of beta chain features in type 1 diabetes. The whole isolated RNA underwent reverse transcription, so sequencing captured expressed TCRB transcripts. Some clones are missing from TCRdb's copy, which holds only in-frame ones; the method was immunoSEQ multiplex PCR. Among 230,000 or so clones listed, around 15% were seen once. Study-level findings and limits: Among all four CD4+ subsets, Type 1 diabetes patients had TCRB CDR3s that were moderately but significantly shorter.

The antigens of these receptors remain unknown. Input material: naive CD4+ T cells from blood. All receptors derive from a man aged 25 to 40 with type 1 diabetes.

This clone turned up a few times. This chain links TRBV4-1 with TRBJ2-4; no clear D. Between the trimmed V and J ends, which lost 1 base and 15 bases, there was a span of 16 bases. Germline CDR1 reads MGHRA; CDR2 reads YSYEKL. The CDR3 has 13 amino acids. The CDR3 DNA sequence: TGCGCCAGCAGCCAAGGGATAGAGTACGTGCGGTACTTC. Protein sequence: CASSQGIEYVRYF.

This clone was recorded a few times. Other nucleotide sequences in the sample specify the same CDR3. As DNA, the CDR3 is TGTGCCAGCAGTTTAGGGGGGTACGAGCAGTACTTC. Protein product: CASSLGGYEQYF. The chain carries TRBV28 and TRBJ2-7; weak D call: TRBD2 (6 bases). There are 12 residues in the CDR3. CDR1 and CDR2 from the germline V gene are MDHEN and SYDVKM. With 2 bases removed from V and 4 bases from J, the gap between germline ends came to 6 bases.